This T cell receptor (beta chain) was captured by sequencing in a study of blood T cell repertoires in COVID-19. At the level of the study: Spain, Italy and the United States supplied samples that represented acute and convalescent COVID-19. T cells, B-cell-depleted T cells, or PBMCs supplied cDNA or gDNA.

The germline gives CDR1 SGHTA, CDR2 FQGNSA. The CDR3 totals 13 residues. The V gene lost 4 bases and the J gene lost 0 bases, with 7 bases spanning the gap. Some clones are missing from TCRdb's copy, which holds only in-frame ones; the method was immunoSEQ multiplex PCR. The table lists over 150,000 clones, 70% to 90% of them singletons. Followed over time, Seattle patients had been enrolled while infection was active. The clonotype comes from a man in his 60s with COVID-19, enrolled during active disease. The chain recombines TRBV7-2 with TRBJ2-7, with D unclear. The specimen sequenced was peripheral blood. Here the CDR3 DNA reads TGTGCCAGCAGCTCCATCAACTCCTACGAGCAGTACTTC. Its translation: CASSSINSYEQYF. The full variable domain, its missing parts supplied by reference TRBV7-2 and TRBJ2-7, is GAGVSQSPSNKVTEKGKDVELRCDPISGHTALYWYRQSLGQGLEFLIYFQGNSAPDKSGLPSDRFSAERTGGSVSTLTIQRTQQEDSAVYLCASSSINSYEQYFGPGTRLTVT.